The 27 T cell receptor beta chains below were found in one sample sequenced in a study of blood T cell repertoires in COVID-19. Measured with immunoSEQ multiplex PCR; TCRdb has only the in-frame clones, and not every one. The sample comprises about 62,000 clones, approximately 92% of which are singletons, and about 18% rests with the top ten. The sequenced sample was peripheral blood. These receptors all come from a woman aged 55-75 years with COVID-19, enrolled during active disease.

The chain couples TRBV20-1 to TRBJ2-7; the match to TRBD2 covers 11 bases. Looked up from germline, CDR1 is DFQATT and CDR2 is SNEGSKA (reference sequence). The junction had 10 bases not matched to a gene; V was cut back by 3 bases and J by 9 bases. The CDR3 is made up of 14 amino acids. The CDR3 DNA reads TGCAGTGCTAGTTGGACTAGCGGGCAGAGAGGGCAGTACTTC. This codes for CSASWTSGQRGQYF.

The chain couples TRBV2 to TRBJ2-5, with D possibly TRBD2 on 5 matching bases. Germline-derived CDR1 and CDR2 are SNHLY and FYNNEI. Trimming took off 1 base at V and 7 bases at J, with 7 bases between the two ends. The CDR3 consists of 12 residues. CDR3 sequence: CASSEDRGTQYF. The CDR3 DNA reads as TGTGCCAGCAGTGAAGACCGGGGGACCCAGTACTTC. The full variable domain, completed using reference TRBV2 and TRBJ2-5, is EPEVTQTPSHQVTQMGQEVILRCVPISNHLYFYWYRQILGQKVEFLVSFYNNEISEKSEIFDDQFSVERPDGSNFTLKIRSTKLEDSAMYFCASSEDRGTQYFGPGTRLLVL.

V is TRBV3-1 (or the pseudogene TRBV3-2) and J is TRBJ2-5; tentatively, D is TRBD2 (6 bases). This CDR3 spans 13 amino acids. Looked up from germline, CDR1 is LGHDT and CDR2 is YNNKEL (reference sequence). The ends were cut back, 4 bases at V and 1 base at J, with 7 bases in the middle. In DNA, the CDR3 is TGTGCCAGCAGCCTAGCGGCCCAAGAGACCCAGTACTTC. Amino acid sequence: CASSLAAQETQYF.

The sample holds one count of this clone. The chain recombines TRBV25-1 with TRBJ1-2; a weak D match, TRBD1 (5 bases). Trimming left V 3 bases short and J 4 bases short, with 12 bases between. The CDR3 is 14 residues long. CDR1 is MGHDK and CDR2 is SYGVNS in the germline V gene. CDR3 coding DNA: TGTGCCAGCAGTGAGCAGGGTCGAGGCTATGGCTACACCTTC. It encodes CASSEQGRGYGYTF.

The J gene is TRBJ1-1, the V gene TRBV6-2 or TRBV6-3; D is perhaps TRBD1 (5 bases). The length of the CDR3 is 15 residues. CDR1 is MNHEY and CDR2 is SVGEGT in the germline V gene. V lost 2 bases and J 3 bases, leaving 13 bases between the germline ends. The CDR3 here is CASSYGGRDDTEAFF. CDR3 in DNA: TGTGCCAGCAGTTACGGTGGCAGGGATGACACTGAAGCTTTCTTT.

The chain has TRBV19 and TRBJ2-7; 10 nucleotides align to TRBD2. Germline CDR1 is LNHDA and CDR2 is SQIVND (reference sequence). This CDR3 comprises 18 residues. V lost 5 bases and J lost 6; bases outside the gene matches: 19. CDR3 coding DNA: TGTGCCAGTAGTCTAACCTTTGGGCTAGCGGGAGTGGGCGGCGAGCAGTACTTC. It is translated as CASSLTFGLAGVGGEQYF.

This chain joins TRBV12-3 or TRBV12-4 and TRBJ2-7; D remains ambiguous. The CDR3 covers 13 residues. Trimming removed 1 base at V and 3 bases at J, with 7 bases between. The CDR3 here is CASSLGAVYEQYF. CDR3 nucleotides: TGTGCCAGCAGTTTAGGCGCCGTCTACGAGCAGTACTTC.

This clone came up a few times. The chain is built from TRBV25-1 and TRBJ1-1; no firm D call. The CDR3 totals 14 residues. From germline, CDR1 is MGHDK and CDR2 SYGVNS. Trimming removed 6 bases from V and 4 bases from J, with 15 bases in between. This CDR3 reads CASRGVGESTEAFF. CDR3 bases: TGTGCCAGCAGGGGCGTCGGGGAGAGCACTGAAGCTTTCTTT.

The chain has TRBV30 and TRBJ2-5, with 9 bases identical to TRBD2. The germline V gene has CDR1 GTSNPN and CDR2 SVGIG (reference sequence). The length of the CDR3 is 13 residues. Germline trimming cut 7 bases from V and 4 bases from J; bases unmatched to any gene: 7. The CDR3 here is CAYTGTSLETQYF. In DNA form, the CDR3 reads TGTGCCTATACCGGGACTAGCTTAGAGACCCAGTACTTC. The variable domain in full, completed from reference TRBV30 and TRBJ2-5, reads SQTIHQWPATLVQPVGSPLSLECTVEGTSNPNLYWYRQAAGRGLQLLFYSVGIGQISSEVPQNLSASRPQDRQFILSSKKLLLSDSGFYLCAYTGTSLETQYFGPGTRLLVL.

The chain uses TRBV4-1 and TRBJ1-3; D not certain. From germline, CDR1 is MGHRA and CDR2 YSYEKL. CDR3 size: 17 residues. Deletions cut 3 bases from V and 4 bases from J, with 19 bases between. CDR3 nucleotides: TGCGCCAGCAGCCATACCCGAGGAGGTCTTGGAGGAAACACCATATATTTT. Encoded protein: CASSHTRGGLGGNTIYF.

The chain couples TRBV24-1 to TRBJ2-1; D call uncertain. Germline lookup yields CDR1 KGHDR and CDR2 SFDVKD. This CDR3 is built from 12 residues. The V and J ends lost 3 bases and 8 bases respectively, with 7 bases between them. The chain's CDR3 is CATSDNLHEQFF. The CDR3 nucleotides read TGTGCCACCAGTGATAACCTACATGAGCAGTTCTTC.

The gene calls are TRBV7-3 and TRBJ2-5; TRBD2 aligns across 8 bases. The CDR3 is 16 residues long. In germline, CDR1 is SGHTA, CDR2 FQGTGA. Trimming cost V 3 bases and J 2 bases; bases outside gene matches: 8. The CDR3 DNA sequence: TGTGCCAGCAGCTTCGAAGCGGGAGATAAACAAGAGACCCAGTACTTC. Amino acid sequence: CASSFEAGDKQETQYF.

The rearrangement links TRBV6-2 or TRBV6-3 to TRBJ2-7, with a possible D match to TRBD2 (6 bases). V shed 4 bases and J shed 0 bases, with 13 bases lying between them. Germline V CDR1 and CDR2: MNHEY, SVGEGT. The CDR3 sequence is 15 residues long. This chain's CDR3 is CASSSLERVSYEQYF. Here the CDR3 DNA reads TGTGCCAGCAGTTCCCTGGAGCGGGTCTCCTACGAGCAGTACTTC.

This clone was observed once. V is TRBV7-3 and J is TRBJ2-3; the match to TRBD2 covers 8 bases. This CDR3 region has 14 residues. Unmatched junction bases numbered 3, after V lost 6 bases and J lost 1 base. Germline V gives CDR1 SGHTA, CDR2 FQGTGA. CDR3: CASRAAGGTDTQYF. The CDR3 DNA reads TGTGCCAGCAGAGCAGCGGGAGGCACAGATACGCAGTATTTT.

The V and J genes are TRBV27 and TRBJ2-7; the match to TRBD2 covers 9 bases. The CDR3 contains 15 residues. With V trimmed by 2 bases and J by 7 bases, 9 bases remained unmatched. CDR1 and CDR2 (germline): MNHEY, SMNVEV (reference sequence). The CDR3 DNA reads TGTGCCAGCAGTTTAGTGTCCGGCGGGAGGGGTGAGCAGTACTTC. This gives the protein CASSLVSGGRGEQYF.

The J gene is TRBJ1-1, the V gene TRBV18, with 9 positions matching TRBD1. With 3 bases clipped from V and 3 bases from J, the junction kept 11 bases outside the gene matches. The germline CDR1 and CDR2 sequences are KGHSH and LQKENI. This CDR3 is built from 17 residues. CDR3 DNA sequence: TGTGCCAGCTCACCGCGACTGGACAGGGGAGGGGACACTGAAGCTTTCTTT. The encoded protein is CASSPRLDRGGDTEAFF.

DNA of the CDR3: TGTGCCAGCAGTGAAACTAGCGGGAGTGGCGATACGCAGTATTTT. Protein product: CASSETSGSGDTQYF. The J gene is TRBJ2-3, the V gene TRBV6-4; TRBD2 matches at 11 bases. CDR1 and CDR2 from the germline V gene are MRHNA and SNTAGT. Trimming took 3 bases from V and 6 from J; bases not matched to a gene: 5. The CDR3 covers 15 residues.

The rearrangement uses TRBV7-8 and TRBJ1-5; D is perhaps TRBD1 (5 bases). The CDR3 loop spans 14 amino acids. Germline-derived CDR1 and CDR2 are SGHVS and FQNEAQ. The V and J ends lost 0 bases and 4 bases respectively, with 7 bases between them. The chain's CDR3 is CASSLATVNQPQHF. CDR3 bases: TGTGCCAGCAGCTTAGCGACAGTTAATCAGCCCCAGCATTTT.

The rearrangement links TRBV6-5 to TRBJ1-5; D gene unclear. Germline CDR1 MNHEY, CDR2 SVGAGI. The germline V and J ends were trimmed by 7 bases and 4 bases, with 17 bases remaining between them. The CDR3 spans 15 residues. The CDR3 nucleotides read TGTGCCAGCACCAACTCCCCAGGTCCAAATCAGCCCCAGCATTTT. This codes for CASTNSPGPNQPQHF.

The rearrangement uses TRBV27 and TRBJ2-1; D possibly corresponds to TRBD1 (5 bases). Germline V gene data show CDR1 as MNHEY and CDR2 as SMNVEV (reference sequence). V lost 2 bases to trimming and J lost 3 bases, with 11 bases between them. The CDR3 sequence is 15 residues long. The CDR3 sequence is CASSLGANRYNEQFF. CDR3 bases: TGTGCCAGCAGTTTAGGGGCCAACCGCTACAATGAGCAGTTCTTC.

This clone was observed once. The genes are TRBV6-5 and TRBJ1-2; D gene unclear. The ends were cut back, 6 bases at V and 1 base at J, with 9 bases in the middle. This CDR3 is 13 amino acids long. Germline V gene data show CDR1 as MNHEY and CDR2 as SVGAGI. CDR3: CASRPTFNYGYTF. The CDR3, as DNA: TGTGCCAGCAGGCCGACATTTAACTATGGCTACACCTTC.

J is TRBJ2-7 and V is TRBV30; D gene ambiguous. Germline CDR1 and CDR2: GTSNPN and SVGIG (reference sequence). This CDR3 has 15 residues. The V end was cut by 0 bases, the J end by 0 bases, with 12 bases between. CDR3 sequence: CAWSVPSINSYEQYF. For the CDR3, the DNA is TGTGCCTGGAGTGTACCCAGTATAAACTCCTACGAGCAGTACTTC.

This clone was counted a single time. The rearrangement links TRBV7-8 to TRBJ2-3; D is possibly TRBD1 (5 bases). V gave up 5 bases and J gave up 5 bases, with 23 bases separating them. Germline V gene sequence: CDR1 SGHVS, CDR2 FQNEAQ. CDR3 size: 17 residues. CDR3 residues: CASSPGKMASEEDTQYF. The DNA for the CDR3 is TGTGCCAGCAGCCCAGGGAAAATGGCATCCGAGGAAGATACGCAGTATTTT.

The chain combines TRBV19 with TRBJ2-7; 10 bases match TRBD2. With V trimmed by 6 bases and J by 3 bases, 11 bases remained unmatched. CDR1 and CDR2 from the germline V gene are LNHDA and SQIVND (reference sequence). CDR3 length: 16 amino acids. In DNA form, the CDR3 reads TGTGCCAGTAGCCCCCAGAGGACTAGCGGCTTCTACGAGCAGTACTTC. It specifies CASSPQRTSGFYEQYF.

This clone was seen only once. The chain has TRBV5-5 and TRBJ2-5; unclear D gene. Trimming pared 0 bases from V and 5 bases from J, leaving 2 bases between. The CDR3 totals 11 residues. Germline V lookup: CDR1 SGHKS, CDR2 YYEKEE (reference sequence). The CDR3 loop reads CASSLAETQYF. CDR3 nucleotides: TGTGCCAGCAGCTTGGCGGAGACCCAGTACTTC.

The chain joins TRBV29-1 to TRBJ2-7; 7 nucleotides align to TRBD1. V dropped 6 bases and J dropped 4; count of bases not matched to a gene: 9. Germline loops: CDR1 SQVTM, CDR2 ANQGSEA. This CDR3 has 13 residues. This CDR3 is CSVVNRGFYEQYF. CDR3 bases: TGCAGCGTAGTGAACAGGGGTTTTTACGAGCAGTACTTC.

The gene calls are TRBV18 and TRBJ2-3, with TRBD1 as a possible D gene (6 bases). The ends were cut back, 6 bases at V and 4 bases at J, with 14 bases in the middle. Looked up from germline, CDR1 is KGHSH and CDR2 is LQKENI. The CDR3 loop spans 14 amino acids. DNA for the CDR3: TGTGCCAGCTCCAGGGTTGGGGGCCCAGATACGCAGTATTTT. It translates to CASSRVGGPDTQYF.